Below, 10 T cell receptor beta chains from the same sample are listed, as sequenced in a study of cytomegalovirus exposure and HLA in healthy donors. Both 60 Vbeta primers and 13 Jbeta primers went into the PCR. Sequencing was performed with immunoSEQ multiplex PCR; in TCRdb, only in-frame clones are kept and a portion is missing. This sample has 200,000 or so clones, with over 60% found just once. The sample taken for sequencing was PBMCs. These receptors were taken from a woman aged 30 to 39 in good health and CMV-seropositive.

This clone has a handful of counts. The chain uses TRBV28 and TRBJ1-5; 11 nucleotides match TRBD1. CDR3 length: 17 residues. V dropped 7 bases and J dropped 7; count of bases not matched to a gene: 15. Germline V gene sequence: CDR1 MDHEN, CDR2 SYDVKM. The CDR3 DNA reads as TGTGCCAGCACCTACTTAGGGGACAGGGGGTTGGAGCAGCCCCAGCATTTT. Its protein is CASTYLGDRGLEQPQHF.

The chain uses TRBV7-8 and TRBJ1-4, with 8 bases lining up with TRBD1. The ends lost 5 bases at V and 8 bases at J; junction bases unmatched: 10. CDR1 SGHVS and CDR2 FQNEAQ come from the germline V gene. This CDR3 has 15 residues. CDR3 loop: CASSQGAGWNEKLFF. CDR3 in DNA: TGTGCCAGCAGCCAGGGGGCAGGGTGGAACGAAAAACTGTTTTTT.

The rearrangement joins TRBV5-1 to TRBJ1-1; 11 bases agree with TRBD1. J was trimmed by 5 bases and V by 4 bases; bases with no gene match: 4. The CDR3 covers 14 residues. In germline, CDR1 is SGHRS, CDR2 YFSETQ. The CDR3 region is CASSLDRGRTEAFF. The CDR3 nucleotides are TGCGCCAGCAGCCTGGACAGGGGGCGGACTGAAGCTTTCTTT. The full variable domain, its missing parts supplied by reference TRBV5-1 and TRBJ1-1, is KAGVTQTPRYLIKTRGQQVTLSCSPISGHRSVSWYQQTPGQGLQFLFEYFSETQRNKGNFPGRFSGRQFSNSRSEMNVSTLELGDSALYLCASSLDRGRTEAFFGQGTRLTVV.

The J gene is TRBJ2-7, the V gene TRBV11-2, with TRBD2 as a possible D gene (6 bases). This CDR3 has 15 amino acids. V was pared by 3 bases and J by 1 base, with 13 bases between. Per germline, CDR1 SGHAT and CDR2 FQNNGV. The CDR3 is CASSFFSGLSYEQYF. CDR3 bases: TGTGCCAGCAGCTTTTTCAGCGGGCTGTCCTACGAGCAGTACTTC.

The gene calls are TRBV29-1 and TRBJ2-5, with 12 bases fitting TRBD2. TRBJ2-7 matches the DNA end more closely, so the J call is doubtful. The germline gives CDR1 SQVTM, CDR2 ANQGSEA. CDR3 length: 13 amino acids. The CDR3 region has the DNA TGCAGCGCCGTGACTAGCGGGAGCTACGAGCAGTACTTC. Protein sequence: CSAVTSGSYEQYF.

This clone came up once. The J gene is TRBJ2-7, the V gene TRBV7-9; 9 bases are shared with TRBD1. The germline V gene has CDR1 SEHNR and CDR2 FQNEAQ (reference sequence). This CDR3 is 15 amino acids long. The V gene end was trimmed by 5 bases and the J gene end by 3 bases; junction bases not matched to a gene: 8. This CDR3 reads CASSAKPGQGYEQYF. The CDR3 region has the DNA TGTGCCAGCAGCGCCAAACCGGGACAGGGCTACGAGCAGTACTTC.

This chain uses TRBV19 with TRBJ1-5; perhaps TRBD1 as D (6 bases). The V end lost 3 bases, the J end lost 4 bases, and 10 bases lay between the germline ends. CDR1 and CDR2 from the germline V gene are LNHDA and SQIVND (reference sequence). CDR3 length: 14 amino acids. The CDR3 DNA follows: TGTGCCAGTAGTATCAAAAGGGGGAATCAGCCCCAGCATTTT. It specifies CASSIKRGNQPQHF.

The J gene is TRBJ1-1, the V gene TRBV2; D is uncertain. The CDR3 has 12 residues. V lost 8 bases and J 11 bases, leaving 18 bases between the germline ends. CDR1 is SNHLY, CDR2 FYNNEI, per germline. In DNA form, the CDR3 reads TGTGCCAGCGCGCGCGACACCCGGGAGGCTTTCTTT. This codes for CASARDTREAFF. Full variable domain (rest looked up from reference TRBV2 and TRBJ1-1): EPEVTQTPSHQVTQMGQEVILRCVPISNHLYFYWYRQILGQKVEFLVSFYNNEISEKSEIFDDQFSVERPDGSNFTLKIRSTKLEDSAMYFCASARDTREAFFGQGTRLTVV.

A remark on this clone: Other nucleotide sequences from this sample produce the same CDR3. The chain carries TRBV5-1 and TRBJ1-2; 9 bases agree with TRBD1. The CDR3 runs to 14 residues. Germline CDR1 reads SGHRS; CDR2 reads YFSETQ. V lost 4 bases, J lost 5 bases, and 6 bases stayed unmatched. The CDR3 bases are TGCGCCAGCAGCCTAGGGACAGGGCGTTATGGCTACACCTTC. It yields the protein CASSLGTGRYGYTF.

This rearrangement joins TRBV5-3 to TRBJ2-3; 13 bases fit TRBD2. TRBV5-3 is filed as an ORF, its function uncertain. J lost 2 bases, V lost 4 bases, and 10 bases had no gene match. CDR3 length: 18 amino acids. The CDR3 region has the DNA TGTGCCAGAAGCCCCCGACTAGCGGGAGGACCCTTCACAGATACGCAGTATTTT. It codes for CARSPRLAGGPFTDTQYF.